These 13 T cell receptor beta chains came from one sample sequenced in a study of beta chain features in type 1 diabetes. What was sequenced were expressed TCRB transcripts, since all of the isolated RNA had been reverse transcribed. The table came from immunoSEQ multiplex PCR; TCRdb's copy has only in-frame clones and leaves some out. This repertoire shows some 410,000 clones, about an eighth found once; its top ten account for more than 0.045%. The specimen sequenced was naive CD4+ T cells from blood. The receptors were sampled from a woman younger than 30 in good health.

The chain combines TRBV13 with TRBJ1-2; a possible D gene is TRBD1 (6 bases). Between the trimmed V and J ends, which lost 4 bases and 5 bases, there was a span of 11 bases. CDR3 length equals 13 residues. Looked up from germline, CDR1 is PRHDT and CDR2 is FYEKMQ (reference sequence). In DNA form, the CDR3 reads TGTGCCAGCAGCTCAAGGACAGCTTATGGCTACACCTTC. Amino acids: CASSSRTAYGYTF.

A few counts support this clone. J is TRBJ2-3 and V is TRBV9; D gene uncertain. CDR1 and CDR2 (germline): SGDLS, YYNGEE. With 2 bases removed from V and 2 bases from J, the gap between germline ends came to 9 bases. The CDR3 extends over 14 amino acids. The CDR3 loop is CASSVSIPTDTQYF. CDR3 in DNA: TGTGCCAGCAGCGTTAGTATTCCCACAGATACGCAGTATTTT.

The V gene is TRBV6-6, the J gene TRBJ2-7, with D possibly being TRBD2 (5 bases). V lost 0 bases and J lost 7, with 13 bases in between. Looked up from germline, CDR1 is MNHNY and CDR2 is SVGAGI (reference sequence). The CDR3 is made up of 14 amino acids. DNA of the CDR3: TGTGCCAGCAGTTACTCCGGTAGTGGAGGAGAGCAGTACGTC. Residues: CASSYSGSGGEQYV.

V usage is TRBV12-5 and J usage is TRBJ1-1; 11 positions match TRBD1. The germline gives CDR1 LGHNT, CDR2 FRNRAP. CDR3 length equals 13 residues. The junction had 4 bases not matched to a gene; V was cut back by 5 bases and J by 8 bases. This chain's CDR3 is CASGLRTGGEAFF. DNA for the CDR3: TGTGCTAGTGGTCTCAGGACAGGGGGCGAAGCTTTCTTT.

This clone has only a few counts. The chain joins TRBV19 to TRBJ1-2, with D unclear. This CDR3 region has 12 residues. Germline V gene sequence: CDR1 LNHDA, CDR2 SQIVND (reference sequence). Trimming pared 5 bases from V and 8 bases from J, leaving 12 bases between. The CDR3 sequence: CASSGRGIGYTF. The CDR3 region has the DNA TGTGCCAGTAGTGGACGGGGAATAGGCTACACCTTC.

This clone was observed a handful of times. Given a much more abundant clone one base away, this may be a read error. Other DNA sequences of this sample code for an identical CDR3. CDR3: CASSSTDTQYF. The CDR3 DNA follows: TGTGCCAGCAGCTCAACAGATACGCAGTATTTT. The gene calls are TRBV7-9 and TRBJ2-3; D gene uncertain. The CDR3 sequence is 11 residues long. Trimming cost V 4 bases and J 3 bases, with 2 bases left between them. The germline V gene encodes CDR1 SEHNR and CDR2 FQNEAQ (reference sequence).

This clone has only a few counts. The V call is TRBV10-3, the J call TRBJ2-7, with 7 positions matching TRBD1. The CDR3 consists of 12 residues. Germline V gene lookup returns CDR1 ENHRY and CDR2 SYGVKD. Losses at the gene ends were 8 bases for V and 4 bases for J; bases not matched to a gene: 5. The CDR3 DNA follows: TGTGCCATCGGGGACAGATATTACGAGCAGTACGTC. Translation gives CAIGDRYYEQYV.

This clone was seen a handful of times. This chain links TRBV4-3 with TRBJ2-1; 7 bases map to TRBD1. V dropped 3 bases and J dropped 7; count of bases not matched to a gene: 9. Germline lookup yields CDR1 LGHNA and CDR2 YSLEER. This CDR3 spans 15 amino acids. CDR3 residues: CASSQDYTGANEQFF. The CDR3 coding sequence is TGCGCCAGCAGCCAGGATTACACAGGGGCGAATGAGCAGTTCTTC.

CDR3 residues: CASSQDILGSTYEQYF. As DNA, the CDR3 is TGTGCCAGCAGCCAAGACATTTTGGGCAGCACCTACGAGCAGTACTTC. The chain has TRBV4-2 and TRBJ2-7; the D is unclear. V gave up 0 bases and J gave up 2 bases, with 14 bases separating them. The germline CDR1 and CDR2 sequences are LGHNA and YNFKEQ. CDR3 length equals 16 residues.

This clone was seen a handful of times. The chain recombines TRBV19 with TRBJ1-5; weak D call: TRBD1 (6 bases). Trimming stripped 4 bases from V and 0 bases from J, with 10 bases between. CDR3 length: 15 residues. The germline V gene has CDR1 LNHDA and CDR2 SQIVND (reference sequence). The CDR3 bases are TGTGCCAGTAGTAGGACAGCGGATAGCAATCAGCCCCAGCATTTT. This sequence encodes CASSRTADSNQPQHF.

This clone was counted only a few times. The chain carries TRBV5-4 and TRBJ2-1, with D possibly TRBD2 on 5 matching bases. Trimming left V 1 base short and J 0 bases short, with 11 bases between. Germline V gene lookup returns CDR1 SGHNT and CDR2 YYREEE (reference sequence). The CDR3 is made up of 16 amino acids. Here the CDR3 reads CASSLLAPSSYNEQFF. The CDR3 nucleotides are TGTGCCAGCAGCTTGTTAGCGCCAAGCTCCTACAATGAGCAGTTCTTC. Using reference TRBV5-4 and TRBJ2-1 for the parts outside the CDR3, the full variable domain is ETGVTQSPTHLIKTRGQQVTLRCSSQSGHNTVSWYQQALGQGPQFIFQYYREEENGRGNFPPRFSGLQFPNYSSELNVNALELDDSALYLCASSLLAPSSYNEQFFGPGTRLTVL.

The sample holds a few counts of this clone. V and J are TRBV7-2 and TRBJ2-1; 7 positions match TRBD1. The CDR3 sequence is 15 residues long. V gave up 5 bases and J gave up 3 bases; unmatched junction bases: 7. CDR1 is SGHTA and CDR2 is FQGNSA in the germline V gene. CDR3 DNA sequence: TGTGCCAGCAGCCTTCCCGGGACAGTCTACAATGAGCAGTTCTTC. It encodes CASSLPGTVYNEQFF.

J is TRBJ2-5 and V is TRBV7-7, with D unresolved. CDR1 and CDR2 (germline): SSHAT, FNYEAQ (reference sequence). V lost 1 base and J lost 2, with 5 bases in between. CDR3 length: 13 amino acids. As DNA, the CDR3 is TGTGCCAGCAGCTTAGGGCAGCAAGAGACCCAGTACTTC. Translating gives CASSLGQQETQYF.